This T cell receptor beta chain comes out of a study of T-cell memory formation after mild COVID-19. Trimming cost V 0 bases and J 4 bases, with 6 bases left between them. The CDR3 contains 13 residues. Germline V gives CDR1 MNHEY, CDR2 SVGAGI. Study-wide results and caveats: Memory from before infection featured some responding clones, which suggests cross-reactive memory joined. Proof of SARS-CoV-2 specificity was absent for the second-wave clones that crested on day 37. Mostly located in CM and EM were contracting CD4+ clones, with contracting CD8+ clones located in EMRA.

This clonotype was picked up many times. Its matching antigen is unknown. TCRdb processed the 5' RACE reads anew with MiXCR; each CDR3 protein has one entry. The sample shows 10,000 to 15,000 distinct CDR3 sequences, about 15% of them seen only once. The chain is built from TRBV6-5 and TRBJ1-2; no reliable D call. The source is a man aged 18 to 29 who had mild COVID-19 (a few samples of this study predate the infection). Cell type and time point are not known. Sequenced material: PBMCs or a T cell subset sorted from them (not recorded which). Written as DNA, the CDR3 is TGTGCCAGCAGTTACTCTATCGGCTATGGCTACACCTTC. Amino acid sequence: CASSYSIGYGYTF.